This T cell receptor (beta chain) was observed in a study of CD8 T cells in ankylosing spondylitis. Study-level results: About 8 highly homologous variants made up a TCR beta motif, and this motif appeared characteristic of ankylosing spondylitis blood. A CD8+ phenotype characterized the disease-linked clones, which were relatively rare in peripheral blood.

It was by quantitative 5'-RACE with molecular barcodes that TCR beta libraries were made. TCRdb reanalysed the 5' RACE reads using MiXCR and keeps one entry per CDR3 protein. The sample has over 700,000 distinct CDR3 sequences, roughly 20% seen once. This clonotype was detected only a few times. Antigen specificity is unknown. Sequenced sample: blood, either unsorted or a sorted T cell fraction (not recorded which). This receptor was taken from a male donor with ankylosing spondylitis.

Here the CDR3 reads CATSRVAGVGGYTF. The CDR3 DNA follows: TGTGCCACCAGCAGAGTAGCCGGAGTGGGGGGCTACACCTTC. This rearrangement joins TRBV15 to TRBJ1-2; D uncertain. V shed 1 base and J shed 8 bases, with 14 bases lying between them. CDR1 is LNHNV and CDR2 is YYDKDF in the germline V gene (reference sequence). The CDR3 sequence is 14 residues long.